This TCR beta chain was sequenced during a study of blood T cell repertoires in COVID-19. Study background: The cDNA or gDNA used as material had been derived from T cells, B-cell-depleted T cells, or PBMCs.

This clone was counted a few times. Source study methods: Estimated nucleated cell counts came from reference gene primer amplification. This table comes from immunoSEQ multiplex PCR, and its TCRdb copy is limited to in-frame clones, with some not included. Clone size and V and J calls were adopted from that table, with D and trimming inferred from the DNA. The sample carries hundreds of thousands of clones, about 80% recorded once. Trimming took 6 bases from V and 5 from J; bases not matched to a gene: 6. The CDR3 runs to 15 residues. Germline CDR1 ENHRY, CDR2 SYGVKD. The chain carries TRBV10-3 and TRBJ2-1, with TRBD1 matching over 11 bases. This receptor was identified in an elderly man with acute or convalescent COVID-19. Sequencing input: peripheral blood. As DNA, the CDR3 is TGTGCCATCAGCCGACCGGGACAGGGGGACAATGAGCAGTTCTTC. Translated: CAISRPGQGDNEQFF.